This record concerns one T cell receptor (beta chain) sequence. These data come from a study of blood T cell repertoires in COVID-19. Unmatched junction bases numbered 3, after V lost 3 bases and J lost 3 bases. The CDR3 covers 13 residues. CDR1 is GTSNPN, CDR2 SVGIG, per germline (reference sequence). Original handling: Nucleated cell counts were estimated from reference gene primer amplification. The protocol was immunoSEQ multiplex PCR, while the TCRdb copy is restricted to in-frame clones and leaves out a portion. That table furnishes V, J and clone size, whereas the DNA furnished D and trimming. The sample contains some 330,000 clones, 70% to 90% of which appear only once.

The chain couples TRBV30 to TRBJ2-7, with 9 bases lining up with TRBD1. Material for sequencing was peripheral blood. The TCR sequence derives from a woman aged 50 to 60 with active or convalescent COVID-19. The CDR3 region has the DNA TGTGCCTGGAGGGGGACAGGGAGCTACGAGCAGTACTTC. Residues: CAWRGTGSYEQYF.